This TCR beta chain stems from a study of T cell responses to AZD1222 COVID-19 vaccine. The protocol was immunoSEQ multiplex PCR, while the TCRdb copy is restricted to in-frame clones and leaves out a portion. Among 150,000 to 200,000 clones listed, around 94% were seen once. CDR3 size: 12 residues. Germline V gene lookup returns CDR1 SEHNR and CDR2 FQNEAQ (reference sequence). V lost 6 bases, J lost 8 bases, and 5 bases stayed unmatched. This specimen was peripheral blood, taken 28 days after the second AZD1222 dose. The chain is built from TRBV7-9 and TRBJ1-2; 8 bases are a match to TRBD1. The receptor was derived from an adult who received the AZD1222 COVID-19 vaccine. CDR3 sequence reads: CASSTTGGGYTF. For the CDR3, the DNA is TGTGCCAGCAGTACCACAGGGGGAGGCTACACCTTC. The full variable domain, its missing parts supplied by reference TRBV7-9 and TRBJ1-2, is DTGVSQNPRHKITKRGQNVTFRCDPISEHNRLYWYRQTLGQGPEFLTYFQNEAQLEKSRLLSDRFSAERPKGSFSTLEIQRTEQGDSAMYLCASSTTGGGYTFGSGTRLTVV.